This T cell receptor beta chain was sequenced in a study of identical twins. Study outcomes and limitations: Analyses of zero insertions could be partly confounded by invariant MAIT and iNKT cells. Conclusions came from cross-sectional statistical analysis, not from following the same donors.

Germline loops: CDR1 ENHRY, CDR2 SYGVKD. CDR3 length equals 15 residues. TCRdb fed the 5' RACE reads into MiXCR, producing one record per CDR3 protein. The sample lists 250,000 to 300,000 distinct CDR3 sequences, roughly 8% seen once, with 2.5% to 3.5% in the top ten. A note on this clonotype: Its antigen is unknown. Relative to the germline gene, one junction end is altered; a read error may explain this.

This sample also appeared in a second study, on yellow fever vaccine responses in identical twins. That work states: Reportedly, twins' vaccine T cell responses looked partly convergent and partly personalized.

This sequence originates from a woman between 18 and 30 years old in good health. The chain is built from TRBV10-3 and TRBJ2-7; no definite D call. The sample consisted of CD8+ T cells sorted from blood. CDR3 protein: CAINESGHVAYEQYF. DNA of the CDR3: TGTGCCATCAATGAGTCCGGCCACGTAGCCTACGAGCAGTACTTC.